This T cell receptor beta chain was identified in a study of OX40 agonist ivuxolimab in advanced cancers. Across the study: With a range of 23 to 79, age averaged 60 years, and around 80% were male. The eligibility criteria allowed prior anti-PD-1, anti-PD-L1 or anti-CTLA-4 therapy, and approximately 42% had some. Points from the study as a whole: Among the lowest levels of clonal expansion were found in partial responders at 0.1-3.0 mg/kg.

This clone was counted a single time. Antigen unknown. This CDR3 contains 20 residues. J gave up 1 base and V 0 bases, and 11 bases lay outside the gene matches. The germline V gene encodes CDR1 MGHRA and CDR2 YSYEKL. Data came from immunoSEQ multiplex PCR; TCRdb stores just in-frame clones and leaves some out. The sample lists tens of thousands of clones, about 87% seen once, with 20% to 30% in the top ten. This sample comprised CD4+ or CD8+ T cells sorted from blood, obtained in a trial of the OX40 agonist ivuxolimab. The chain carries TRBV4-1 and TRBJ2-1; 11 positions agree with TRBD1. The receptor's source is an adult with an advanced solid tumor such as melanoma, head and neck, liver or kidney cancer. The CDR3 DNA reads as TGCGCCAGCAGCCAAGATCCACCCCGGGGACAGGGGGGGTCCTACAATGAGCAGTTCTTC. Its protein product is CASSQDPPRGQGGSYNEQFF.